The T cell receptor beta chain under discussion was sequenced for a study of OX40 agonist ivuxolimab in advanced cancers. Study information: Three patients showed partial responses: one hepatocellular carcinoma and two cutaneous melanoma cases.

In the case of this clone: What it recognizes is unknown.

Using immunoSEQ multiplex PCR, the repertoire was profiled, and TCRdb retains in-frame clones only, with some absent. The repertoire includes 75,000 to 95,000 clones, 80% to 90% of them detected once, and about 9.1% sits in the top ten. Study results and caveats: The mean number of expanded clones was higher in CD8+ T cells than in CD4+.

This receptor was identified in an adult with an advanced solid tumor such as melanoma, head and neck, liver or kidney cancer. Sequencing used CD4+ or CD8+ T cells sorted from blood, obtained in a trial of the OX40 agonist ivuxolimab.

The CDR3 DNA follows: TGTGCCAGCAGCGTAGGTCAAGTTAACACTGAAGCTTTCTTT. It translates to CASSVGQVNTEAFF. V gene TRBV9 combines with J gene TRBJ1-1; D not certain. The germline V and J ends were trimmed by 0 bases and 2 bases, with 8 bases remaining between them. This CDR3 is built from 14 residues. The germline V gene has CDR1 SGDLS and CDR2 YYNGEE.